These T cell receptor beta chains were read from a single sample in a study of neurological immune-mediated disorders. TCRdb itself ran the 5' RACE reads through MiXCR, one entry per CDR3 protein. This sample yields about 48,000 distinct CDR3 sequences, of which about 25% are seen a single time; 20% to 25% belongs to the top ten. The sample consisted of PBMCs. These receptors originate from a woman in her 70s in good health. CDR3s include the opening cysteine and the closing phenylalanine or tryptophan. Fields, in order: V gene, J gene, clone size, D gene, CDR3 protein, CDR3 DNA. D genes are given only for firm matches. Where a row states a size, it is once, few, many or the class of an expanded clone; other rows omit it.

TRBV5-1	TRBJ2-1	-	TRBD2	CASRDGGGNNEQFF	TGCGCCAGCAGAGATGGCGGGGGGAACAATGAGCAGTTCTTC
TRBV20-1	TRBJ2-7	many	-	CSAPSALLSYEQYF	TGCAGTGCCCCCTCCGCCCTCCTCTCCTACGAGCAGTACTTC
TRBV27	TRBJ1-6	-	TRBD1	CASNSGTGVSPLHF	TGTGCCAGCAACTCCGGGACAGGGGTTTCACCCCTCCACTTT
TRBV14	TRBJ1-1	-	TRBD1	CASSSETGRAFF	TGTGCCAGCAGCTCTGAGACAGGGCGAGCTTTCTTT
TRBV7-2	TRBJ2-5	many	TRBD2	CASSQSGTSLISYF	TGTGCCAGCAGCCAAAGCGGGACTAGCCTTATTTCATACTTC
TRBV7-8	TRBJ2-7	once	TRBD1	CASSPTGGTGVSYEQYF	TGTGCCAGCAGCCCGACCGGCGGGACAGGGGTCTCCTACGAGCAGTACTTC
TRBV4-1	TRBJ1-2	many	TRBD1	CASSQGPGQGSGGYTF	TGCGCCAGCAGCCAGGGCCCTGGACAGGGAAGTGGCGGCTACACCTTC
TRBV7-6	TRBJ2-1	many	TRBD2	CASSWSGRLFNEQFF	TGTGCCAGCAGCTGGAGCGGGAGGTTATTCAATGAGCAGTTCTTC
TRBV9	TRBJ2-2	many	-	CASSVVASTGELFF	TGTGCCAGCAGCGTAGTCGCTAGCACCGGGGAGCTGTTTTTT
TRBV20-1	TRBJ2-4	-	-	CSASIGGSKNIQYF	TGCAGTGCTAGTATTGGGGGCTCCAAAAACATTCAGTACTTC
TRBV20-1	TRBJ2-7	many	-	CSASYPTAVREQYF	TGCAGTGCTAGTTACCCCACTGCGGTACGGGAGCAGTACTTC
TRBV12-3/TRBV12-4	TRBJ2-2	many	-	CASSLLRTGELFF	TGTGCCAGCAGTCTCCTGCGTACCGGGGAGCTGTTTTTT
TRBV5-1	TRBJ2-3	many	TRBD1	CASSITGVQDTQYF	TGCGCCAGCAGTATCACAGGGGTGCAAGATACGCAGTATTTT
TRBV7-2	TRBJ2-1	many	-	CASTKGMYNEQFF	TGTGCCAGCACCAAAGGCATGTACAATGAGCAGTTCTTC
TRBV29-1	TRBJ2-7	many	TRBD1	CSVLDRVIYEQYF	TGCAGCGTTCTGGACAGGGTTATTTACGAGCAGTACTTC
TRBV2	TRBJ2-2	-	-	CASSDSPGTGERFF	TGTGCCAGCAGTGACAGCCCGGGTACCGGGGAGCGGTTTTTT
TRBV5-1	TRBJ2-1	-	-	CASSLVEGEQFF	TGCGCCAGCAGCTTGGTGGAGGGTGAGCAGTTCTTC
TRBV5-5	TRBJ2-3	few	-	CASTPRGGWTDTQYF	TGTGCCAGCACCCCCCGTGGGGGCTGGACAGATACGCAGTATTTT
TRBV10-3	TRBJ1-2	many	-	CAISESVLGFYGYTF	TGTGCCATCAGTGAGTCGGTACTCGGCTTTTATGGCTACACCTTC
TRBV19	TRBJ2-4	-	-	CASSPNIQYF	TGTGCCAGTAGTCCAAACATTCAGTACTTC
TRBV7-2	TRBJ2-7	-	TRBD1	CASSLEPTGTSYEQYF	TGTGCCAGCAGCTTAGAACCGACAGGGACCTCCTACGAGCAGTACTTC
TRBV20-1	TRBJ1-2	many	-	CSARGRKLGDGYTF	TGCAGTGCTAGAGGCCGGAAACTAGGGGATGGCTACACCTTC
TRBV7-9	TRBJ2-5	-	TRBD2	CASSLRMGLAGANLMGETQYF	TGTGCCAGCAGCTTAAGGATGGGACTAGCGGGGGCCAATCTGATGGGGGAGACCCAGTACTTC
TRBV5-1	TRBJ1-2	-	-	CASSFQGSLGYGYTF	TGCGCCAGCAGCTTCCAGGGAAGCCTCGGCTATGGCTACACCTTC
TRBV5-1	TRBJ2-2	many	TRBD2	CASSLQPGLITTGELFF	TGCGCCAGCAGCCTCCAGCCGGGACTAATTACGACCGGGGAGCTGTTTTTT
TRBV7-8	TRBJ1-4	many	-	CASSRRQLTFNEKLFF	TGTGCCAGCAGCCGAAGGCAGCTTACCTTTAATGAAAAACTGTTTTTT
TRBV12-5	TRBJ2-1	many	TRBD2	CASGLAPLLAGELNEQFF	TGTGCTAGTGGCCTAGCGCCGCTTTTAGCGGGAGAACTGAATGAGCAGTTCTTC
TRBV18	TRBJ1-2	many	-	CASSPGEHYGYTF	TGTGCCAGCTCACCGGGCGAGCACTATGGCTACACCTTC
TRBV7-3	TRBJ2-7	-	-	CASSSPGGYEQYF	TGTGCCAGCAGCTCACCAGGAGGCTACGAGCAGTACTTC
TRBV18	TRBJ2-3	-	-	CASSPNSGQSTDTQYF	TGTGCCAGCTCACCAAATTCTGGACAGTCCACAGATACGCAGTATTTT
TRBV7-2	TRBJ1-5	once	-	CVCSKYGQPQHF	TGTGTCTGCAGCAAGTATGGCCAGCCCCAGCATTTT
TRBV7-2	TRBJ2-1	many	-	CASRPMVSYNEQFF	TGTGCCAGCAGGCCCATGGTCTCCTACAATGAGCAGTTCTTC
TRBV18	TRBJ2-7	once	TRBD1	CASSEGASYEQYF	TGTGCCAGCTCAGAGGGGGCATCCTACGAGCAGTACTTC
TRBV7-2	TRBJ2-7	many	-	CASSLNGGDSYEQYF	TGTGCCAGCAGCTTAAACGGCGGAGACTCCTACGAGCAGTACTTC
TRBV19	TRBJ1-5	-	-	CASSIVQALGQPQHF	TGTGCCAGTAGTATAGTGCAGGCTTTGGGTCAGCCCCAGCATTTT
TRBV20-1	TRBJ2-7	many	-	CSAQLRGIQGEQYF	TGCAGTGCCCAGTTGAGGGGGATCCAAGGCGAGCAGTACTTC
TRBV5-1	TRBJ2-1	many	TRBD2	CASSLASGKYNEQFF	TGCGCCAGCAGCTTGGCTAGCGGGAAGTACAATGAGCAGTTCTTC
TRBV14	TRBJ2-2	-	-	CASSRLGRDMTGELFF	TGTGCCAGCAGCCGATTGGGGCGTGATATGACCGGGGAGCTGTTTTTT
TRBV5-1	TRBJ1-1	-	-	CASSFRDTNTEAFF	TGCGCCAGCAGCTTCCGGGACACCAACACTGAAGCTTTCTTT
TRBV5-1	TRBJ2-2	many	TRBD2	CASSPLTSFESTGELFF	TGCGCCAGCAGCCCGCTGACTAGCTTTGAAAGTACCGGGGAGCTGTTTTTT
TRBV5-1	TRBJ2-3	many	TRBD2	CASSLEAGEVNTQYF	TGCGCCAGCAGCTTGGAGGCGGGAGAGGTGAATACGCAGTATTTT
TRBV5-6	TRBJ2-1	-	TRBD1	CASSFGQGVNEQFF	TGTGCCAGCAGCTTCGGACAGGGGGTTAATGAGCAGTTCTTC
TRBV10-3	TRBJ1-6	many	-	CAISAPPGESSYNSPLHF	TGTGCCATCAGTGCCCCGCCAGGGGAGAGCTCCTATAATTCACCCCTCCACTTT
TRBV5-1	TRBJ2-5	-	-	CASSLARGPQDTQYF	TGTGCCAGCAGCTTAGCTAGGGGACCGCAAGATACCCAGTACTTC
TRBV12-3/TRBV12-4	TRBJ1-5	-	-	CASSPTDQPQHF	TGTGCCAGCAGCCCTACCGATCAGCCCCAGCATTTT
TRBV7-9	TRBJ2-5	many	TRBD2	CASSLTSGRVETQYF	TGTGCCAGCAGCTTGACTAGCGGGAGGGTTGAGACCCAGTACTTC